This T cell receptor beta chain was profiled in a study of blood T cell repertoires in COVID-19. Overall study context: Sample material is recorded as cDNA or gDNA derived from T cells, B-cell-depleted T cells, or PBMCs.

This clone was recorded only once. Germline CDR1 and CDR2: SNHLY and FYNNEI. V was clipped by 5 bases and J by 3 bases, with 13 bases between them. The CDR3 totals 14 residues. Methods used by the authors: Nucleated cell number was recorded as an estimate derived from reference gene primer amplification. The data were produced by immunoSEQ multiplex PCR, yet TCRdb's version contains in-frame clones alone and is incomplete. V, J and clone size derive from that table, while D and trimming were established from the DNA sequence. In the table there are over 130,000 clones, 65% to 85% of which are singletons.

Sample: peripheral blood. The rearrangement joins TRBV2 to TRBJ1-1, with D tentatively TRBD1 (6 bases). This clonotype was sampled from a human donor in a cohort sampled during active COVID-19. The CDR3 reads CASSLQGRDTEAFF. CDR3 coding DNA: TGTGCCAGCAGTCTACAGGGAAGAGACACTGAAGCTTTCTTT.